This entry lists 4 T cell receptor beta chains sequenced from one sample in a study of cytomegalovirus exposure and HLA in healthy donors. Assay: immunoSEQ multiplex PCR; the TCRdb copy retains only in-frame clones and omits some. The table records tens of thousands of clones, about 97% of them present only once. Sequenced material: PBMCs. The receptors here all came from a woman aged 18-35 years in good health and CMV-seropositive.

In this sample, this clone turned up once. This CDR3 is CASSEALAGGPDEQFF. The CDR3 DNA is TGTGCCAGCAGTGAAGCCCTAGCGGGAGGGCCAGATGAGCAGTTCTTC. The chain carries TRBV6-4 and TRBJ2-1, with 12 bases identical to TRBD2. CDR1 and CDR2 from the germline V gene are MRHNA and SNTAGT. J lost 8 bases, V lost 3 bases, and 8 bases had no gene match. The CDR3 runs 16 residues.

Only one count was recorded for this clone. The rearrangement joins TRBV7-9 to TRBJ1-3, with TRBD1 as a possible D gene (5 bases). Germline-derived CDR1 and CDR2 are SEHNR and FQNEAQ (reference sequence). The CDR3 spans 17 residues. V was trimmed by 5 bases and J by 0 bases, leaving 17 bases between them. DNA for the CDR3: TGTGCCAGCAGCGCAGCCGTCAGGGAACTCTCTGGAAACACCATATATTTT. It yields the protein CASSAAVRELSGNTIYF.

V is TRBV11-2 and J is TRBJ1-1; 11 bases match TRBD1. CDR1 and CDR2 from the germline V gene are SGHAT and FQNNGV. The trim removed 5 bases at V and 4 bases at J, leaving 6 bases unmatched. CDR3 length: 15 amino acids. CDR3 coding DNA: TGTGCCAGCAGCCCCCGGACAGGGGGCACCACTGAAGCTTTCTTT. Translating it yields CASSPRTGGTTEAFF.

This rearrangement joins TRBV2 to TRBJ2-7; 9 bases match TRBD1. The CDR3 contains 14 residues. Trimming cost V 3 bases and J 3 bases; bases outside gene matches: 3. CDR1 and CDR2 (germline): SNHLY, FYNNEI. The CDR3 DNA reads TGTGCCAGCAGTGAGGACAGGGGTAACTACGAGCAGTACTTC. Translating it yields CASSEDRGNYEQYF.